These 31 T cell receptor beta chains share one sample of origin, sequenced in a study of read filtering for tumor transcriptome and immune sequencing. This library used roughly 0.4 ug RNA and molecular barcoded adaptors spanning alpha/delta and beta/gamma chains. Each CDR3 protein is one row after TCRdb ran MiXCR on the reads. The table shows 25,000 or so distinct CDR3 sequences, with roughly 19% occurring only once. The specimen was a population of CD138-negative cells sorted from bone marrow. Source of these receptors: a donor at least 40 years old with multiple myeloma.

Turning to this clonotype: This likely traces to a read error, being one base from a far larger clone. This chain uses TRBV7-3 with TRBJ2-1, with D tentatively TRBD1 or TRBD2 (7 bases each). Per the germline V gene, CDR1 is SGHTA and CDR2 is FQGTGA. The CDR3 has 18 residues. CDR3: CASSLQGGRGTAYNEQFF. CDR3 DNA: TGCGCCAGCAGCTTGCAGGGGGGGCGGGGGACGGCATACAATGAGCAGTTCTTC.

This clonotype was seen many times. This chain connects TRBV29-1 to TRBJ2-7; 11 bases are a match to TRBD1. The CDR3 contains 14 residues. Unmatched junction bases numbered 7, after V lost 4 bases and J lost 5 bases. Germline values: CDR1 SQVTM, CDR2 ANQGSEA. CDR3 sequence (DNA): TGCAGCGTTGCCCGGGACAGGGGGGTCGACGAGCAGTACTTC. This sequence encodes CSVARDRGVDEQYF.

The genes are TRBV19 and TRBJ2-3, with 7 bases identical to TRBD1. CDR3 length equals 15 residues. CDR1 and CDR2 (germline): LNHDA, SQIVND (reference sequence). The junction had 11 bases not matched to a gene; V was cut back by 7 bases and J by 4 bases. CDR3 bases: TGTGCCAGTACCCGCCAGGGGGAAAGCGCAGATACGCAGTATTTT. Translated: CASTRQGESADTQYF.

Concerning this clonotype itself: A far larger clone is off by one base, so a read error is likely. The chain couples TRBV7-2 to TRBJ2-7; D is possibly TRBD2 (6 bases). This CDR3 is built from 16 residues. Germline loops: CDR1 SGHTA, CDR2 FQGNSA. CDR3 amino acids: CASSLDLGGGYYERYF. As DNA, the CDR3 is TGTGCCAGCAGCTTAGATTTGGGCGGAGGGTACTACGAGCGGTACTTC.

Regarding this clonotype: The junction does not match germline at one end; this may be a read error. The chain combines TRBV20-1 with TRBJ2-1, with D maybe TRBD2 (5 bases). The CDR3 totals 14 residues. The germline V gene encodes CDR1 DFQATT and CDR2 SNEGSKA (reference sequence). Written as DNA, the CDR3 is TGCAGTGCTCGGACTTCCTCCCCGCCAATTGAGCGGTTCTTC. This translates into CSARTSSPPIERFF.

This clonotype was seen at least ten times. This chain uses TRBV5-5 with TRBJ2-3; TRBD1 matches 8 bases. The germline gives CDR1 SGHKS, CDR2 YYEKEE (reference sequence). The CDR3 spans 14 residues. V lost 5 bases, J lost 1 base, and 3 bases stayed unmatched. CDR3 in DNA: TGTGCCAGCAGATCGACAGGGGGCACAGATACGCAGTATTTT. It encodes CASRSTGGTDTQYF.

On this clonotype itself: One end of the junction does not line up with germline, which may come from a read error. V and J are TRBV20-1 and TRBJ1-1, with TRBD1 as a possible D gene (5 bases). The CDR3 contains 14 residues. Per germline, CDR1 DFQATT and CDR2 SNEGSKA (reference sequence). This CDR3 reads CSAGEGRVNTEAFF. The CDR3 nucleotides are TGCAGTGCTGGAGAGGGCAGGGTAAACACTGAAGCTTTCTTT.

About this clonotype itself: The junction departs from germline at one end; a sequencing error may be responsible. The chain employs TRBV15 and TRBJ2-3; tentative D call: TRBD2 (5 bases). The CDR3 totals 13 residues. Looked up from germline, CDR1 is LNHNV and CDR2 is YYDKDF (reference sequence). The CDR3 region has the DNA TGTGCCACCAAGAGGGTAACGACGGATACGCAGTGTTTT. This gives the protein CATKRVTTDTQCF. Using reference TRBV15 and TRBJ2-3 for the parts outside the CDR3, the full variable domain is DAMVIQNPRYQVTQFGKPVTLSCSQTLNHNVMYWYQQKSSQAPKLLFHYYDKDFNNEADTPDNFQSRRPNTSFCFLDIRSPGLGDTAMYLCATKRVTTDTQCFGPGTRLTVL.

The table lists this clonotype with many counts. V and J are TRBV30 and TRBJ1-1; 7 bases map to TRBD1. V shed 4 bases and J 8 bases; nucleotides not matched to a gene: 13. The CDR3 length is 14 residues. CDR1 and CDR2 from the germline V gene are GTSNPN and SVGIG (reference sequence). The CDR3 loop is CAWNLLQGSREAFF. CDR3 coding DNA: TGTGCCTGGAATCTGCTACAGGGGAGCCGAGAAGCTTTCTTT.

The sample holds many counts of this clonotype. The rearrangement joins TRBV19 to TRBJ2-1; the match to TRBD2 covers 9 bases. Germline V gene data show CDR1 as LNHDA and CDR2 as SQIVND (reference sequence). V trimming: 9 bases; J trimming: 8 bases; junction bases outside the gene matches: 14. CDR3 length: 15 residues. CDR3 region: CASGRSASGTDEQFF. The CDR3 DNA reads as TGTGCCAGCGGAAGGTCGGCTAGCGGGACCGATGAGCAGTTCTTC.

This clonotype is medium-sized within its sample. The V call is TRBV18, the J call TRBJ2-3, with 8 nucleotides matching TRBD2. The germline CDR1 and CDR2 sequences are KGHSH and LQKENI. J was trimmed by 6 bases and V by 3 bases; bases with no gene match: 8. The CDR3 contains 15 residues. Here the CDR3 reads CASSPSEREFDTQYF. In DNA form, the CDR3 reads TGTGCCAGCTCACCCTCTGAGCGGGAGTTCGATACGCAGTATTTT.

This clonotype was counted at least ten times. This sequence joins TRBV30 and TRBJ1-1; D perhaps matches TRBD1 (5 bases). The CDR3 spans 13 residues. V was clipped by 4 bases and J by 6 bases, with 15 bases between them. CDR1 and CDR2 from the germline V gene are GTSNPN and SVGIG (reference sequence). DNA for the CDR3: TGTGCCTGGACCCCCGGACGGGGGGCTGAAGCTTTCTTT. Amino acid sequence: CAWTPGRGAEAFF.

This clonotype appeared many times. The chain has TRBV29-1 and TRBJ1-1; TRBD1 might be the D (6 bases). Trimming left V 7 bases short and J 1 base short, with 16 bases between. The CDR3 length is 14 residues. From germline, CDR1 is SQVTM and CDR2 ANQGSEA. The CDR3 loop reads CSAPQGHSNTEAFF. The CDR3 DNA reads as TGCAGCGCTCCTCAGGGACACTCGAACACTGAAGCTTTCTTT.

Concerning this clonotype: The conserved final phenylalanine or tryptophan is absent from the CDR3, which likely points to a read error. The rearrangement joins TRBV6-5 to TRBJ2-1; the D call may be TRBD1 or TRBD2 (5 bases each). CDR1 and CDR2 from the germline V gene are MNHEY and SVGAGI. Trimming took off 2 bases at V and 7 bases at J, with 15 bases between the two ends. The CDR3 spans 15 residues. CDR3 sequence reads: CASSYEGLVLNEQFL. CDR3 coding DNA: TGTGCCAGCAGTTACGAGGGGCTGGTACTGAATGAGCAGTTCTTA.

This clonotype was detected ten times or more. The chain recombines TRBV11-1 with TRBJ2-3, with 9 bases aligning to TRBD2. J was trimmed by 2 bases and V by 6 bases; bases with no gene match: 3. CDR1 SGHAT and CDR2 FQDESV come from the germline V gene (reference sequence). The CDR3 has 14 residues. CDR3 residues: CASSRTSDTDTQYF. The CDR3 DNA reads TGTGCCAGCAGTCGGACTAGCGACACAGATACGCAGTATTTT.

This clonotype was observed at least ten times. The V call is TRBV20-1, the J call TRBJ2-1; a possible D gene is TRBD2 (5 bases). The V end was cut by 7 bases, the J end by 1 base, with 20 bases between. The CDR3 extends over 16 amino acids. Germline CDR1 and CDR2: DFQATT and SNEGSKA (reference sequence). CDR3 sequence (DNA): TGCAGTGTTAGTAAAGGAGGCCCGAGGTCCTACAATGAGCAGTTCTTC. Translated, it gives CSVSKGGPRSYNEQFF.

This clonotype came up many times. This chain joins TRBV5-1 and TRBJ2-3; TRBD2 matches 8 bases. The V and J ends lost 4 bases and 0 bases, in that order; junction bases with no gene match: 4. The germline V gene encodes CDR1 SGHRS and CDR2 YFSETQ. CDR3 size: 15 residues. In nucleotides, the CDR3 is TGCGCCAGCAGCCCACTAGCGGCTAGCACAGATACGCAGTATTTT. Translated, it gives CASSPLAASTDTQYF.

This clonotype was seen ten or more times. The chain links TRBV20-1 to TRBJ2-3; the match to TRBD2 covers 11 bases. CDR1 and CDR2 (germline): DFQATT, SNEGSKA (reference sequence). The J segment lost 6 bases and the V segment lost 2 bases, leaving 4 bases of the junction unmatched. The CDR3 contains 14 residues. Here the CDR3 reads CSARLAGGRDTQYF. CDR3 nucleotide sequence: TGCAGTGCTAGACTAGCGGGAGGTAGGGATACGCAGTATTTT.

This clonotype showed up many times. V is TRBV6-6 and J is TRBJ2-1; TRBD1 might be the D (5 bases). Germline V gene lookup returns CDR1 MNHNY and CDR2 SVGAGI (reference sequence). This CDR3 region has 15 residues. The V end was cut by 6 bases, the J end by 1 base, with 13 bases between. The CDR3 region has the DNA TGTGCCAGCAGCCGACCAGGGTGGTCCTACAATGAGCAGTTCTTC. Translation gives CASSRPGWSYNEQFF.

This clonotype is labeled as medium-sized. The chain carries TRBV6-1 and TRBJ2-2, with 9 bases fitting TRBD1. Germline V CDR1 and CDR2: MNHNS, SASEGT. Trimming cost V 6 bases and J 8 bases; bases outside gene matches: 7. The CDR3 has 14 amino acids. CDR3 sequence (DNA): TGTGCCAGCAGCTCCGGGACAGGGTTTGGGGAGCTGTTTTTT. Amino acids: CASSSGTGFGELFF.

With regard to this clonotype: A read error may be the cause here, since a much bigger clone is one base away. The CDR3, as DNA: TGCAGTGCCGGACAGGCCCTCGGGGAACAGCCCCAGCATTTT. Translation: CSAGQALGEQPQHF. The chain has TRBV20-1 and TRBJ1-5, with 7 bases identical to TRBD1. V lost 6 bases to trimming and J lost 7 bases; unmatched junction nucleotides: 12. This CDR3 has 14 residues. Germline V gives CDR1 DFQATT, CDR2 SNEGSKA (reference sequence).

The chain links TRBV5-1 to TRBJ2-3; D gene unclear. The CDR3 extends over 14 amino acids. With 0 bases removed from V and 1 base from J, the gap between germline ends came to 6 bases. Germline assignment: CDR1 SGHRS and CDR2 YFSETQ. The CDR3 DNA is TGCGCCAGCAGCTTGGTGCACCGCACAGATACGCAGTATTTT. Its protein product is CASSLVHRTDTQYF.

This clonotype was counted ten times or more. The CDR3 reads CAWSMTANSNYGYTF. Here the CDR3 DNA reads TGTGCCTGGAGTATGACAGCCAATTCTAACTATGGCTACACCTTC. V is TRBV30 and J is TRBJ1-2; perhaps TRBD1 as D (5 bases). Per the germline V gene, CDR1 is GTSNPN and CDR2 is SVGIG (reference sequence). V lost 2 bases to trimming and J lost 0 bases, with 13 bases between them. This CDR3 is 15 amino acids long. Combining the CDR3 with reference TRBV30 and TRBJ1-2 gives the whole variable domain SQTIHQWPATLVQPVGSPLSLECTVEGTSNPNLYWYRQAAGRGLQLLFYSVGIGQISSEVPQNLSASRPQDRQFILSSKKLLLSDSGFYLCAWSMTANSNYGYTFGSGTRLTVV.

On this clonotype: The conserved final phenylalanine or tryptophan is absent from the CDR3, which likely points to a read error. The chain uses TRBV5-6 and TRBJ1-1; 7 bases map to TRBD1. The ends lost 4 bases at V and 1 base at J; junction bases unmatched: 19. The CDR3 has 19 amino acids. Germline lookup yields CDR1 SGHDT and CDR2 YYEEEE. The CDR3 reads CASSHGGGGTVRQNTEAFL. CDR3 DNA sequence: TGTGCCAGCAGCCACGGGGGAGGCGGGACAGTGAGGCAGAACACTGAAGCTTTCCTT.

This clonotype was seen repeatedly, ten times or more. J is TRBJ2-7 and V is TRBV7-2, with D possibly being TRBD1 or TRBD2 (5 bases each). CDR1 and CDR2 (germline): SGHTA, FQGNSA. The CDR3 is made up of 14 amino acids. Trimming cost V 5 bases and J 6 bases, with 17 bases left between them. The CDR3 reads CASSPGPILSEQYF. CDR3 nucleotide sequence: TGTGCCAGCAGCCCGGGACCCATTTTATCCGAGCAGTACTTC.

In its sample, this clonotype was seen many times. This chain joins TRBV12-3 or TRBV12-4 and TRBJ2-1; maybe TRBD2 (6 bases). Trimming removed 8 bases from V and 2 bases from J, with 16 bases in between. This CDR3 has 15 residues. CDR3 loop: CASGPAGPTYNEQFF. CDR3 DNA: TGTGCCAGCGGCCCGGCGGGACCCACCTACAATGAGCAGTTCTTC.

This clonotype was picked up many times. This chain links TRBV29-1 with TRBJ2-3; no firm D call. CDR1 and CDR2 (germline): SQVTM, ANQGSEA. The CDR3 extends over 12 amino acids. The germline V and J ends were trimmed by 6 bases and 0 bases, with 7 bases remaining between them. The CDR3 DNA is TGCAGCGTAATGGCTAGCACAGATACGCAGTATTTT. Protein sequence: CSVMASTDTQYF.

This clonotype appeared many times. CDR3 in amino acids: CASSPTILEQFF. CDR3 nucleotides: TGTGCCAGCAGCCCTACAATCTTAGAGCAGTTCTTC. The genes are TRBV11-2 and TRBJ2-1; D is ambiguous. The V and J ends lost 5 bases and 10 bases respectively, with 12 bases between them. The CDR3 sequence is 12 residues long. Per germline, CDR1 SGHAT and CDR2 FQNNGV.

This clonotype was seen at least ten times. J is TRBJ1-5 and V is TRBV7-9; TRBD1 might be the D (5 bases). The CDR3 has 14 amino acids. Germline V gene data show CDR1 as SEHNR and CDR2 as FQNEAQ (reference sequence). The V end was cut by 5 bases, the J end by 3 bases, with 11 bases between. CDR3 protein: CASSGGTLNQPQHF. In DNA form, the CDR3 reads TGTGCCAGCAGCGGGGGAACCCTCAATCAGCCCCAGCATTTT.

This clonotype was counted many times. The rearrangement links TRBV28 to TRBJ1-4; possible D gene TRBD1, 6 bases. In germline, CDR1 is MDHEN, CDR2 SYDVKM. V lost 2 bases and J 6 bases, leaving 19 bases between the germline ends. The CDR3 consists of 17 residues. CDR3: CASSLPRPGESYEKLFF. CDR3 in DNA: TGTGCCAGCAGTTTACCGAGGCCAGGGGAAAGTTATGAAAAACTGTTTTTT.

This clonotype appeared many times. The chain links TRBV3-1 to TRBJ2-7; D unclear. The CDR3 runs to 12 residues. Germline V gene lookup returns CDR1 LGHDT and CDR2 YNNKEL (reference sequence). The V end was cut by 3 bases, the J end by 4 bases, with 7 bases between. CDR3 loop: CASSHLGYEQYF. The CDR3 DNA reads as TGTGCCAGCAGCCACCTCGGGTACGAGCAGTACTTC.